These 18 T cell receptor beta chains came from one sample sequenced in a study of T cells of healthy individuals. TCRdb re-derived calls from the 5' RACE reads in MiXCR, one entry per CDR3 protein. The data hold around 100,000 distinct CDR3 sequences, with 15% to 20% observed a single time. These receptors were obtained from a human donor in good health.

The chain recombines TRBV28 with TRBJ1-4, with unresolved D. CDR1 and CDR2 from the germline V gene are MDHEN and SYDVKM. This CDR3 spans 16 amino acids. Trimming took 6 bases from V and 7 from J, leaving 21 bases between them. The CDR3 is CASSRAGGRAFEKLFF. The CDR3 DNA sequence: TGTGCCAGCAGCCGGGCAGGTGGCAGAGCCTTTGAAAAACTGTTTTTT.

The chain is built from TRBV7-9 and TRBJ2-7; D uncertain. The CDR3 spans 11 residues. In germline, CDR1 is SEHNR, CDR2 FQNEAQ (reference sequence). Trimming cost V 5 bases and J 5 bases, with 7 bases left between them. The CDR3 is CASSVVNEQYF. The CDR3, as DNA: TGTGCCAGCAGCGTGGTTAACGAGCAGTACTTC. The variable domain in full, with the rest retrieved from reference TRBV7-9 and TRBJ2-7, is DTGVSQNPRHKITKRGQNVTFRCDPISEHNRLYWYRQTLGQGPEFLTYFQNEAQLEKSRLLSDRFSAERPKGSFSTLEIQRTEQGDSAMYLCASSVVNEQYFGPGTRLTVT.

The chain carries TRBV12-3 or TRBV12-4 and TRBJ2-7, with a possible D match to TRBD2 (5 bases). This CDR3 region has 14 residues. Deletions cut 4 bases from V and 2 bases from J, with 12 bases between. The CDR3 is CASSSGGPPYEQYF. DNA of the CDR3: TGTGCCAGCAGTTCAGGCGGGCCCCCCTACGAGCAGTACTTC.

The CDR3 nucleotides are TGTGCCAGCAGCTTTGACAGGGGGTTGAAGGATGGAAACACCATATATTTT. This codes for CASSFDRGLKDGNTIYF. The chain joins TRBV3-2 to TRBJ1-3; TRBD1 was called by the table and not checked on the DNA. TRBV3-2 is a recognized pseudogene. The CDR3 is 17 amino acids.

This clonotype turned up a few times. The chain joins TRBV12-3 or TRBV12-4 to TRBJ2-3; D ambiguous. CDR3 size: 12 residues. Trimming pared 7 bases from V and 7 bases from J, leaving 12 bases between. CDR3: CASTPGPNTQYF. CDR3 DNA sequence: TGTGCCAGCACCCCCGGACCTAATACGCAGTATTTT.

This clonotype has ten or more counts. This rearrangement joins TRBV7-2 to TRBJ2-5, with TRBD2 matching 12 bases. The CDR3 is 15 residues long. The J segment lost 1 base and the V segment lost 5 bases, leaving 2 bases of the junction unmatched. In germline, CDR1 is SGHTA, CDR2 FQGNSA. The DNA for the CDR3 is TGTGCCAGCAGCGCGGGACTAGCGGGCCAAGAGACCCAGTACTTC. This sequence encodes CASSAGLAGQETQYF.

V is TRBV4-2 and J is TRBJ2-3; the D gene is possibly TRBD2 (7 bases). The germline V and J ends were trimmed by 4 bases and 2 bases, with 16 bases remaining between them. CDR1 and CDR2 (germline): LGHNA, YNFKEQ. The CDR3 loop spans 16 amino acids. This chain's CDR3 is CASSPRGGGDTDTQYF. As DNA, the CDR3 is TGTGCCAGCAGCCCTAGAGGGGGAGGGGACACAGATACGCAGTATTTT.

The rearrangement uses TRBV4-1 and TRBJ2-5; TRBD1 agrees at 8 bases. This CDR3 has 16 amino acids. Germline V gene data show CDR1 as MGHRA and CDR2 as YSYEKL. V was pared by 3 bases and J by 6 bases, with 12 bases of the junction left unmatched. CDR3 bases: TGCGCCAGCAGCCAGGCCTTTCAGGGGGCGCAAAAGACCCAGTACTTC. It translates to CASSQAFQGAQKTQYF.

The J gene is TRBJ2-1, the V gene TRBV29-1; D is perhaps TRBD1 or TRBD2 (5 bases each). CDR1 and CDR2 (germline): SQVTM, ANQGSEA. V was pared by 3 bases and J by 7 bases, with 19 bases between. This CDR3 has 15 residues. CDR3 in amino acids: CSVDSGIDWGNEQFF. The CDR3 DNA reads TGCAGCGTTGATTCAGGGATCGATTGGGGGAATGAGCAGTTCTTC.

The V call is TRBV7-2, the J call TRBJ2-5, with D possibly matching TRBD2 (6 bases). V was trimmed by 3 bases and J by 4 bases, leaving 6 bases between them. The CDR3 is 12 amino acids. Germline V gene lookup returns CDR1 SGHTA and CDR2 FQGNSA. The CDR3 DNA is TGTGCCAGCAGCTTCGGGGGAGAGACCCAGTACTTC. Translation: CASSFGGETQYF.

At least ten counts were recorded for this clonotype. The V call is TRBV7-2, the J call TRBJ2-3; 7 bases agree with TRBD2. In germline, CDR1 is SGHTA, CDR2 FQGNSA. The CDR3 length is 14 residues. Trimming removed 8 bases from V and 2 bases from J; junction bases left unmatched: 7. CDR3: CASGPSGDTDTQYF. Here the CDR3 DNA reads TGTGCCAGCGGACCTAGCGGAGACACAGATACGCAGTATTTT.

This clonotype occurred a few times. The chain links TRBV6-4 to TRBJ2-3; D unclear. V shed 6 bases and J shed 2 bases, with 15 bases lying between them. The CDR3 length is 15 residues. CDR1 is MRHNA, CDR2 SNTAGT, per germline. The CDR3 DNA reads TGTGCCAGCAGCCCGACAACCTCCCCCACAGATACGCAGTATTTT. Translating gives CASSPTTSPTDTQYF.

J is TRBJ2-3 and V is TRBV15; 8 nucleotides line up with TRBD2. Germline CDR1 LNHNV, CDR2 YYDKDF (reference sequence). The junction had 17 bases not matched to a gene; V was cut back by 0 bases and J by 6 bases. The CDR3 loop spans 19 amino acids. The CDR3 spells CATSRDPALAGLSGDTQYF. The CDR3 region has the DNA TGTGCCACCAGCAGAGATCCAGCGCTAGCGGGCCTCTCTGGGGATACGCAGTATTTT.

In its sample, this clonotype was seen a few times. The chain carries TRBV28 and TRBJ2-5; perhaps TRBD2 as D (5 bases). Per germline, CDR1 MDHEN and CDR2 SYDVKM. Trimming took 5 bases from V and 3 from J, leaving 13 bases between them. The CDR3 length is 14 residues. The CDR3 coding sequence is TGTGCCAGCAGTCCATCCGGGGTGGAAGAGACCCAGTACTTC. As protein: CASSPSGVEETQYF.

The DNA of the CDR3 is TGTGCCAGCAGTTCCGAGGACAGGGAGTACACTGAAGCTTTCTTT. Translating it yields CASSSEDREYTEAFF. V usage is TRBV6-2 or TRBV6-3 and J usage is TRBJ1-1; 8 bases line up with TRBD1. CDR1 is MNHEY and CDR2 is SVGEGT in the germline V gene. J was trimmed by 3 bases and V by 4 bases; bases with no gene match: 7. CDR3 length equals 15 residues.

This clonotype showed up just a few times. This chain joins TRBV30 and TRBJ1-5, with D possibly being TRBD1 (6 bases). This CDR3 is 15 amino acids long. V lost 2 bases and J lost 4, with 15 bases in between. The germline V gene has CDR1 GTSNPN and CDR2 SVGIG (reference sequence). The CDR3 coding sequence is TGTGCCTGGAGTAAAACAAGACAGGCAAATCAGCCCCAGCATTTT. It codes for CAWSKTRQANQPQHF. Looking up the rest from reference TRBV30 and TRBJ1-5 gives the full variable domain: SQTIHQWPATLVQPVGSPLSLECTVEGTSNPNLYWYRQAAGRGLQLLFYSVGIGQISSEVPQNLSASRPQDRQFILSSKKLLLSDSGFYLCAWSKTRQANQPQHFGDGTRLSIL.

The chain employs TRBV18 and TRBJ1-1, with D possibly TRBD1 on 5 matching bases. CDR3 length equals 15 residues. In germline, CDR1 is KGHSH, CDR2 LQKENI. V was clipped by 0 bases and J by 0 bases, with 8 bases between them. CDR3 in DNA: TGTGCCAGCTCACCACCCGGGGCGATGAACACTGAAGCTTTCTTT. Translated: CASSPPGAMNTEAFF.

This clonotype was observed at least ten times. The chain links TRBV9 to TRBJ1-2, with a weak D call TRBD1 (6 bases). The germline V gene has CDR1 SGDLS and CDR2 YYNGEE. The CDR3 is made up of 14 amino acids. Trimming left V 2 bases short and J 14 bases short, with 22 bases between. The CDR3 is CASSVSAGEGIYTF. Here the CDR3 DNA reads TGTGCCAGCAGCGTGTCGGCAGGGGAGGGGATATATACCTTC.